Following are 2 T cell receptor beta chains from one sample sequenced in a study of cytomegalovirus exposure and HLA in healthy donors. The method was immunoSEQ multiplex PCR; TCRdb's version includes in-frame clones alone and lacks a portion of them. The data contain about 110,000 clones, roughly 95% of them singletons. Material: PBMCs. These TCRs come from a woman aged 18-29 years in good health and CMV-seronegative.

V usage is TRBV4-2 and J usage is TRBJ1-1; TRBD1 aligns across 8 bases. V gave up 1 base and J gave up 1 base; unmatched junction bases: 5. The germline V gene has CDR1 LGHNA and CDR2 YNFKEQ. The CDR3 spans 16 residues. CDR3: CASSQVQGARNTEAFF. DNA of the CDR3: TGTGCCAGCAGCCAAGTTCAGGGGGCTCGGAACACTGAAGCTTTCTTT.

CDR3 DNA sequence: TGTGCCAGCAGCCAAGAGTCGGGTAACACCATATATTTT. Protein: CASSQESGNTIYF. The J gene is TRBJ1-3, the V gene TRBV4-2, with D unresolved. The CDR3 has 13 residues. Germline V lookup: CDR1 LGHNA, CDR2 YNFKEQ. Trimming shortened V by 0 bases and J by 7 bases, and 7 bases separated the two germline ends.